Below, 17 T cell receptor beta chains from the same sample are listed, as sequenced in a study of blood T cells in healthy people across ages. A second PCR of roughly 6 to 12 cycles used a sample-barcoded 5' primer and a J-beta primer mix. A single record per CDR3 protein comes from TCRdb applying MiXCR to the 5' RACE reads. The sample has roughly 790,000 distinct CDR3 sequences; roughly 45% are singletons. The source material was blood. The receptors come from a woman in her sixties in good health.

This clonotype was counted between two and nine times. The V call is TRBV7-2, the J call TRBJ2-7; possibly TRBD1 or TRBD2 for D (7 bases each). The CDR3 spans 14 residues. The ends were cut back, 5 bases at V and 6 bases at J, with 17 bases in the middle. Germline V gene sequence: CDR1 SGHTA, CDR2 FQGNSA. The CDR3 loop reads CASSPGGGNSEQYF. DNA of the CDR3: TGTGCCAGCAGCCCAGGGGGGGGGAACAGCGAGCAGTACTTC.

A few counts support this clonotype. The chain employs TRBV6-2 or TRBV6-3 and TRBJ2-1, with D uncertain. V gave up 7 bases and J gave up 6 bases, with 13 bases separating them. Germline-derived CDR1 and CDR2 are MNHEY and SVGEGT. The CDR3 runs to 13 residues. CDR3 sequence reads: CASTKVSLNEQFF. For the CDR3, the DNA is TGTGCCAGCACCAAGGTATCACTCAATGAGCAGTTCTTC.

This clonotype appeared a few times. The chain is built from TRBV6-5 and TRBJ2-3; perhaps TRBD1 as D (5 bases). The CDR3 has 13 residues. Trimming took off 9 bases at V and 0 bases at J, with 10 bases between the two ends. Germline V gene sequence: CDR1 MNHEY, CDR2 SVGAGI. CDR3 in amino acids: CASWTPSTDTQYF. CDR3 nucleotide sequence: TGTGCCAGTTGGACACCGAGCACAGATACGCAGTATTTT.

This chain's CDR3 is CACLRRGWEKLFF. For the CDR3, the DNA is TGTGCCTGCCTCCGGCGGGGGTGGGAAAAACTGTTTTTT. This sequence joins TRBV30 and TRBJ1-4, with D maybe TRBD1 (5 bases). V lost 6 bases to trimming and J lost 8 bases, with 16 bases between them. Germline CDR1 is GTSNPN and CDR2 is SVGIG (reference sequence). The CDR3 extends over 13 amino acids.

The chain carries TRBV28 and TRBJ2-1; the match to TRBD1 covers 7 bases. The J segment lost 5 bases and the V segment lost 5 bases, leaving 6 bases of the junction unmatched. Germline V lookup: CDR1 MDHEN, CDR2 SYDVKM. The CDR3 runs to 14 residues. The CDR3 DNA is TGTGCCAGCAGTGATCATACAGGGGACAATGAGCAGTTCTTC. Translating gives CASSDHTGDNEQFF.

Remarks on this clonotype: This may come from a read error, since a much larger clone is one base off. V is TRBV29-1 and J is TRBJ2-3; D is ambiguous. This CDR3 comprises 11 residues. CDR1 SQVTM and CDR2 ANQGSEA come from the germline V gene. The V end lost 7 bases, the J end lost 6 bases, and 11 bases lay between the germline ends. Here the CDR3 reads CSGRAGDTQYF. The CDR3 bases are TGCAGCGGTCGGGCTGGCGATACGCAGTATTTT.

On this clonotype: With a much larger clone just one base away, this may be a read error. As DNA, the CDR3 is TGTACCAGCAGCCAAGCGAATAGACTACCAGAGCAGTACTTC. Its translation is CTSSQANRLPEQYF. The chain carries TRBV3-1 and TRBJ2-7, with a possible D match to TRBD2 (5 bases). The CDR3 sequence is 14 residues long. The germline CDR1 and CDR2 sequences are LGHDT and YNNKEL (reference sequence).

This clonotype appeared a few times. The V and J genes are TRBV7-2 and TRBJ2-7; D is possibly TRBD2 (5 bases). Trimming took 7 bases from V and 4 from J, leaving 11 bases between them. The CDR3 consists of 12 residues. The germline V gene encodes CDR1 SGHTA and CDR2 FQGNSA. CDR3 protein: CASKSGLYEQYF. For the CDR3, the DNA is TGTGCCAGCAAGTCCGGACTGTACGAGCAGTACTTC.

The chain joins TRBV28 to TRBJ2-1; possibly TRBD2 for D (6 bases). This CDR3 region has 15 residues. Germline lookup yields CDR1 MDHEN and CDR2 SYDVKM. Between the trimmed V and J ends, which lost 7 bases and 4 bases, there was a span of 17 bases. The CDR3 loop is CASIGERDSYNEQFF. Written as DNA, the CDR3 is TGTGCCAGCATCGGGGAGAGGGACTCTTACAATGAGCAGTTCTTC.

The J gene is TRBJ2-1, the V gene TRBV20-1; 9 bases agree with TRBD2. The germline V gene has CDR1 DFQATT and CDR2 SNEGSKA (reference sequence). CDR3 size: 13 residues. The CDR3 DNA reads as TGCCTGTTTAAGGCGGGAGGGCGGAATGAGCAGTTCTTC. Residues: CLFKAGGRNEQFF.

The V and J genes are TRBV5-6 and TRBJ2-7; TRBD2 matches at 13 bases. Germline values: CDR1 SGHDT, CDR2 YYEEEE. The CDR3 is made up of 14 amino acids. V lost 5 bases and J lost 2; bases outside the gene matches: 1. In DNA, the CDR3 is TGTGCCAGCAGGGGGACTAGCGGGGCCTACGAGCAGTACTTC. It encodes CASRGTSGAYEQYF.

Comment on this clonotype: The germline gene is not matched at one end of the junction; a read error may be the cause. The chain uses TRBV12-3 or TRBV12-4 and TRBJ2-4, with D maybe TRBD2 (5 bases). The CDR3 loop spans 16 amino acids. This CDR3 reads CASSPGPSLAENIQYF. The CDR3 DNA reads as TGTGCCAGCAGTCCCGGACCAAGTCTAGCCGAAAACATTCAGTACTTC.

This clonotype was seen a handful of times. This chain connects TRBV2 to TRBJ2-5; D is uncertain. Germline V gene data show CDR1 as SNHLY and CDR2 as FYNNEI. This CDR3 is 13 amino acids long. V was clipped by 7 bases and J by 0 bases, with 9 bases between them. The CDR3 DNA sequence: TGTGCCAGCATTCGGTGGGACCAAGAGACCCAGTACTTC. It encodes CASIRWDQETQYF.

The V and J genes are TRBV28 and TRBJ2-3; 8 nucleotides agree with TRBD2. Germline V gene sequence: CDR1 MDHEN, CDR2 SYDVKM. The CDR3 spans 16 residues. After removal of 6 bases from V and 0 bases from J, the junction contained 8 bases not matched to a gene. The CDR3 loop reads CASRLADPASTDTQYF. Here the CDR3 DNA reads TGTGCCAGCAGACTAGCGGACCCTGCAAGCACAGATACGCAGTATTTT.

The rearrangement joins TRBV12-3 or TRBV12-4 to TRBJ1-2; D gene uncertain. This CDR3 region has 13 residues. V lost 1 base, J lost 8 bases, and 11 bases lay in between. The DNA of the CDR3 is TGTGCCAGCAGTTTAGACAGAACGGGGGGCTACACCTTC. This sequence encodes CASSLDRTGGYTF.

The V and J genes are TRBV2 and TRBJ1-5, with 8 positions matching TRBD1. The CDR3 length is 14 residues. CDR1 and CDR2 (germline): SNHLY, FYNNEI. Losses at the gene ends were 6 bases for V and 2 bases for J; bases not matched to a gene: 3. The CDR3 here is CASRTGAGNQPQHF. The CDR3 DNA sequence: TGTGCCAGCAGGACAGGGGCGGGCAATCAGCCCCAGCATTTT.

About this clonotype: A read error may produce the germline difference seen at one junction end. The rearrangement uses TRBV20-1 and TRBJ2-4; no clear D gene. CDR3 length equals 17 residues. The germline CDR1 and CDR2 sequences are DFQATT and SNEGSKA (reference sequence). The CDR3 region is CTASTSLEWVAKNIQYF. The DNA of the CDR3 is TGCACTGCTAGTACGTCCCTAGAGTGGGTAGCCAAAAACATTCAGTACTTC.